These T cell receptor beta chains were read from a single sample in a study of PD-L1 blockade in urothelial cancer. The table came from immunoSEQ multiplex PCR; TCRdb's copy has only in-frame clones and leaves some out. Of some 100,000 clones listed, approximately 91% are singletons. This sample comprised PBMCs, obtained around atezolizumab (anti-PD-L1) treatment. Receptors were obtained from a woman of 80 years or more with urothelial cancer. CDR3s include the opening cysteine and the closing phenylalanine or tryptophan. The order of the fields is D gene, clone size, V gene, J gene, CDR3 DNA, CDR3 protein. The D gene is left open where the match is weak. Clone size is not always given. Where it is, it says once, few, many or a class for expanded clones.

NA	NA	TRBV10-1	TRBJ2-1	TGCGCCACCGGAGAATACAATGAGCAGTTCTTC	CATGEYNEQFF
NA	NA	TRBV19	TRBJ1-3	TGTGCCACCGGGGGGCTAAGTGGAAACACCATATATTTT	CATGGLSGNTIYF
NA	NA	TRBV10-3	TRBJ1-5	TGTGCCATCAGTGAGTCGGGAGGCATAGGGATGTCTCAGCCCCAGCATTTT	CAISESGGIGMSQPQHF
TRBD1	NA	TRBV5-6	TRBJ2-7	TGTGCCAGCGGGACAGGGGGGGCCTACGAGCAGTACTTC	CASGTGGAYEQYF
TRBD1	NA	TRBV5-1	TRBJ1-1	TGCGCCAGCAGCCACGGACAGGGGGTGAACGAAGCTTTCTTT	CASSHGQGVNEAFF
TRBD1	NA	TRBV5-4	TRBJ1-2	TGTGCCAGCAGCCAGGGACAGGAACATGGCTACACCTTC	CASSQGQEHGYTF
NA	NA	TRBV11-2	TRBJ2-1	TGTGCCAGCACCTTCGGTTGGCGGGACAATGAGCAGTTCTTC	CASTFGWRDNEQFF
TRBD1	NA	TRBV19	TRBJ2-7	TGTGCCTCGGGGGACAGGGGCAACGAGCAGTACTTC	CASGDRGNEQYF
NA	NA	TRBV27	TRBJ1-4	TGTGCCAGCAGTTTCGGGGTATCTGCTGAAAAACTGTTTTTT	CASSFGVSAEKLFF
TRBD2	NA	TRBV11-2	TRBJ2-1	TGTGCCAGCAGCTTCCTCCCGGGGACTAGCGCTGTCAATGAGCAGTTCTTC	CASSFLPGTSAVNEQFF
NA	NA	TRBV14	TRBJ1-3	TGTGCCAGCAGCCCCTCAGGGCCGCGCTATTTT	CASSPSGPRYF
TRBD1	NA	TRBV6-1	TRBJ1-5	TGTGCCAGCAGTGGGACAGGGGGATTTAGCAATCAGCCCCAGCATTTT	CASSGTGGFSNQPQHF
TRBD2	NA	TRBV11-2	TRBJ2-5	TGTGCCAGCAGCCCACGGACTAGCGATGCGGGAGAGACCCAGTACTTC	CASSPRTSDAGETQYF
TRBD2	NA	TRBV10-2	TRBJ2-7	TGCGCCAGCAGTGAGGGACTAGCGGGCCACTACTACGAGCAGTACTTC	CASSEGLAGHYYEQYF
NA	NA	TRBV25-1	TRBJ1-1	TGTGCCAGCGTCCCCTTCCAGGCGACTGAAGCTTTCTTT	CASVPFQATEAFF
NA	NA	TRBV5-1	TRBJ2-2	TGCGCCAGCAGCTTGGTTGGAGGGAGGCTATACACCGGGGAGCTGTTTTTT	CASSLVGGRLYTGELFF
NA	NA	TRBV19	TRBJ2-2	TGTGCCAGTAGTTTCGTAACCGGGGAGCTGTTTTTT	CASSFVTGELFF
TRBD1	NA	TRBV4-2	TRBJ2-2	TGTGCCAGCAGCCAAGGACAGGGGAGAGCCGGGGAGCTGTTTTTT	CASSQGQGRAGELFF
NA	NA	TRBV6-1	TRBJ2-2	TGTGCCAGCAGTGCGAGGCAGGGAAACACCGGGGAGCTGTTTTTT	CASSARQGNTGELFF
NA	NA	TRBV28	TRBJ1-5	TGTGCCAGCAGTGGAGGCAATCAGCCCCAGCATTTT	CASSGGNQPQHF
NA	NA	TRBV5-1	TRBJ1-3	TGCGCCAGCACCCCGAGGGGGGGTGGAAACACCATATATTTT	CASTPRGGGNTIYF
TRBD1	NA	TRBV19	TRBJ1-5	TGTGCCAGTAGATCGTTGAGGACAGGGATGGGAGGCAATCAGCCCCAGCATTTT	CASRSLRTGMGGNQPQHF
NA	NA	TRBV6-1	TRBJ2-3	TGTGCCAGCAGCACTCCGGGACTGTCTGCAGATACGCAGTATTTT	CASSTPGLSADTQYF
NA	few	TRBV20-1	TRBJ1-1	TGCACCCCGGGGACTGAAGCTTTCTTT	CTPGTEAFF
TRBD1	NA	TRBV14	TRBJ2-1	TGTGCCAGCAGCCTGGACAGGGGACGGCTGATCTCCTACAATGAGCAGTTCTTC	CASSLDRGRLISYNEQFF
NA	NA	TRBV2	TRBJ1-5	TGTGCCAGCAGTGATTGGGACTCAAGCTCGCCCCAGCATTTT	CASSDWDSSSPQHF
TRBD1	once	TRBV28	TRBJ1-5	TGTGCCAGCAGTTTATTGGGACAGGGGTCGCCCCAGCATTTT	CASSLLGQGSPQHF
TRBD2	NA	TRBV15	TRBJ2-3	TGTGCCACCAGCATGGGGACTAGCGGGAGTGGTACGCAGTATTTT	CATSMGTSGSGTQYF
TRBD2	NA	TRBV28	TRBJ2-7	TGTGCCAGCAGCACACCGGGGAGGGGCAAACAAGAGCAGTACTTC	CASSTPGRGKQEQYF
NA	NA	TRBV4-2	TRBJ2-7	TGTGCCAGCAGCCAAGATCGGTCAACAGGGTACGAGCAGTACTTC	CASSQDRSTGYEQYF
TRBD2	NA	TRBV27	TRBJ2-1	TGTGCCAGCAGTTTACCGGGACTAGACCTAAATGAGCAGTTCTTC	CASSLPGLDLNEQFF
NA	NA	TRBV11-2	TRBJ1-1	TGTGCCAGCAGCTTAACAATTGGCACTGAAGCTTTCTTT	CASSLTIGTEAFF
NA	NA	TRBV7-9	TRBJ1-2	TGTGCCAGCAGCACTTGGCGACAGAACTATGGCTACACCTTC	CASSTWRQNYGYTF
NA	NA	TRBV6-1	TRBJ1-3	TGTGCCAGCAGTCGGCAGGGATCGGGCACCATATATTTT	CASSRQGSGTIYF
NA	NA	TRBV28	TRBJ2-7	TGTGCCAGCAGTCGCGGATACGAGCAGTACTTC	CASSRGYEQYF
NA	NA	TRBV10-1	TRBJ2-3	TGCGCCAGCAGTAAGGACTGGGCGGAAGGCACAGATACGCAGTATTTT	CASSKDWAEGTDTQYF
TRBD1	NA	TRBV18	TRBJ1-5	TGTGCCAGCTCACCGGCCGGGACAGGGGTCAATCAGCCCCAGCATTTT	CASSPAGTGVNQPQHF
NA	NA	TRBV25-1	TRBJ1-5	TGTGCCAGCAGTGAAAGTCCCCAGGGTAATCAGCCCCAGCATTTT	CASSESPQGNQPQHF
TRBD2	NA	TRBV15	TRBJ2-5	TGTGCCACCAGCAGAGATCGGGGACTAGCGGGGTACCAAGAGACCCAGTACTTC	CATSRDRGLAGYQETQYF
TRBD2	NA	TRBV10-1	TRBJ2-1	TGCGCCAGCAGTGAGTCTTCAGGGAGGGATGAGCAGTTCTTC	CASSESSGRDEQFF
TRBD1	NA	TRBV5-1	TRBJ1-2	TGCGCCAGCAGCTTGGAAGGGACAGGGGCCACCTCCGGCTATGGCTACACCTTC	CASSLEGTGATSGYGYTF
TRBD1	NA	TRBV5-5	TRBJ2-7	TGTGCCAGCAGCTTGGGGGACAGCTCCTACGAGCAGTACTTC	CASSLGDSSYEQYF
TRBD1	NA	TRBV2	TRBJ1-2	TGTGCCAGCAGCGTGGACAGGGGTAGATACGGCTACACCTTC	CASSVDRGRYGYTF
TRBD2	NA	TRBV19	TRBJ2-4	TGTGCCAGTAACATGGGGACTAGCGGCTCCAAAAACATTCAGTACTTC	CASNMGTSGSKNIQYF
NA	NA	TRBV5-1	TRBJ1-1	TGCGCCAGCAGCTTGGGGGCGGGAAACACTGAAGCTTTCTTT	CASSLGAGNTEAFF
NA	NA	TRBV2	TRBJ2-2	TGTGCCAGCAAGGTCGGGGGTTTAGTGGAGCTGTTTTTT	CASKVGGLVELFF
TRBD2	NA	TRBV5-1	TRBJ2-3	TGCGCCAGCAGCTCACTAGCGGGAGGGCCGGGAGATACGCAGTATTTT	CASSSLAGGPGDTQYF
NA	once	TRBV7-9	TRBJ2-3	TGTGCCAGCAGCGCGAGTAGAGATACGCAGTATTTT	CASSASRDTQYF
NA	few	TRBV5-4	TRBJ2-1	TGTGCCAGCAGCCTAGACAATGAGCAGTTCTTC	CASSLDNEQFF
TRBD2	NA	TRBV11-2	TRBJ2-7	TGTGCCAGCAGCTCTGCCGGGACTACCTACGAGCAGTACTTC	CASSSAGTTYEQYF
NA	NA	TRBV27	TRBJ2-3	TGTGCCAGCAGTTTATCGGGACTTAGCACAGATACGCAGTATTTT	CASSLSGLSTDTQYF
NA	NA	TRBV11-2	TRBJ1-3	TGTGCCAGCAGCTTTGAGATCTCTGGAAACACCATATATTTT	CASSFEISGNTIYF